The sequence of this T cell receptor beta chain was determined in a study of blood T cell repertoires in COVID-19. Study context: COVID-19 samples collected from the United States, Italy and Spain covered acute and convalescent phases. PBMCs, B-cell-depleted T cells, or T cells provided the cDNA or gDNA that made up the material.

The length of the CDR3 is 14 residues. Trimming took off 5 bases at V and 6 bases at J, with 16 bases between the two ends. The germline V gene encodes CDR1 LNHDA and CDR2 SQIVND (reference sequence). Original methodology: How many nucleated cells were present was estimated from reference gene primer amplification. Profiled with immunoSEQ multiplex PCR; TCRdb holds only in-frame clones, not every one. Clonal size and the V and J genes are those of that table, whereas D and trimming came from the DNA. The table records a few hundred thousand clones, around 84% of them present only once. The chain joins TRBV19 to TRBJ1-2; no reliable D call. The receptor comes from a man between 60 and 75 years old with acute or convalescent COVID-19. Sequencing was carried out using peripheral blood. CDR3: CASSLPGKRDGYTF. In DNA form, the CDR3 reads TGTGCCAGTAGTCTCCCGGGAAAGAGGGATGGCTACACCTTC.